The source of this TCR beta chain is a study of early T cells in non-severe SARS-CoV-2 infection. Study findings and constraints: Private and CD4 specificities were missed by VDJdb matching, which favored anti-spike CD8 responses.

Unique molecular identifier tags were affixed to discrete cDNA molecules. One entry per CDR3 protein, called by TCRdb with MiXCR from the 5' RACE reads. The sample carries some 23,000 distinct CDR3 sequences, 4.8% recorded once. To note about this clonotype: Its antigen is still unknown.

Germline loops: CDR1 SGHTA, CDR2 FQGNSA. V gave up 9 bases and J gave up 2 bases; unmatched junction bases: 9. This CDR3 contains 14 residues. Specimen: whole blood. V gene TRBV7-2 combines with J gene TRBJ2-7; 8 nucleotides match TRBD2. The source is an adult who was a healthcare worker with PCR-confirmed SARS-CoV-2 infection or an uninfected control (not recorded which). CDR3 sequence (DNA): TGTGCCAGTCACCGGGGGGGGCAGGCCTACGAGCAGTACTTC. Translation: CASHRGGQAYEQYF. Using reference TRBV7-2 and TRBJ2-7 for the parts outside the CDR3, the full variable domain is GAGVSQSPSNKVTEKGKDVELRCDPISGHTALYWYRQSLGQGLEFLIYFQGNSAPDKSGLPSDRFSAERTGGSVSTLTIQRTQQEDSAVYLCASHRGGQAYEQYFGPGTRLTVT.